What follows describes a single T cell receptor beta chain. No cognate antigen has been identified for it. The record has no base qualities; no much larger clone is one base away. This record comes from a study of blood T cell repertoires in COVID-19 (dated by TCRdb to 2020 to 2021). In the study overall: Samples from collaborators originated in the United States, Italy and Spain and spanned both the acute and convalescent phases of COVID-19. The dataset comprised deeply sampled blood TCRbeta repertoires from subjects exposed to, actively infected with, or recovered from COVID-19. The sample metadata nearly always contained a de-identified subject ID, COVID-19 status, age in years and sex. The samples were drawn from two sources: the first 160 participants of the ongoing ImmuneRACE study, and 1,254 subjects contributed by 6 global collaborators. Where available, HLA class I and class II types were obtained from metadata supplied by the sample provider rather than from assay-based typing. The repertoires were released in a freely available public database intended as a resource for research on the immune response to SARS-CoV-2. The material from the prospective study consisted of cDNA or gDNA derived from T cells, B-cell-depleted T cells, or PBMCs.

Trimming removed 3 bases from V and 15 bases from J; the gene matches leave 8 bases unexplained. From cysteine to phenylalanine, the CDR3 is 12 amino acids long. The entry retains the CDR3 DNA only, 36 bases that are in frame from base 1. What the authors observed across the whole study: The amount of clinical and demographic metadata varied by source and participant and was provided uncurated.

The immunoSEQ Assay, a bias-controlled multiplex PCR, was used to amplify TCRbeta CDR3 regions from genomic DNA. Per the source publication's procedure: Nucleated cell counts per sample were estimated from amplification of reference gene primers within the assay. Sequence reads were collapsed and filtered to measure the absolute abundance of every unique TCRbeta CDR3 rearrangement. For each sample, productive Simpson clonality was calculated by taking the square root of Simpson's diversity index across productive rearrangements. The source is immuneACCESS, and TCRdb retained only in-frame sequences with V and J called. Part of the clones is not carried over; for the studies checked, unresolved V genes explain less than half of this, and the remainder is unexplained. The V and J calls and clone size are taken from that table; D and trimming were inferred from the DNA. This sample gives around 30,000 clones in total; 89% of them show up just once. Around 0.53% of the sample comes from the top ten.

Whole blood was collected in K2EDTA tubes by collaborating institutions according to the institutions' own protocols. For TCRbeta analysis, collaborator samples were shipped as frozen whole blood, as isolated PBMCs, or as DNA extracted from either sample type. The TCR sequence derives from a woman aged 40 to 50 with active or convalescent COVID-19. Sequenced material: peripheral blood. The V and J genes are TRBV12-3 or TRBV12-4 and TRBJ2-1; TRBD2 aligns with 7 central bases. The CDR3 sequence is CASSFGEGRVFF. At the DNA level, the sequence is TGTGCCAGCAGTTTTGGGGAGGGGCGGGTGTTCTTC.